What follows are 18 T cell receptor beta chains derived from one specimen sequenced in a study of blood T cell repertoires in COVID-19. The assay was immunoSEQ multiplex PCR, and TCRdb's table has in-frame clones only and misses some. In the table there are approximately 230,000 clones, 79% of which are singletons. Sample: peripheral blood. These receptors all stem from a woman aged 40 to 50 with active or convalescent COVID-19.

The rearrangement joins TRBV9 to TRBJ2-3, with TRBD1 as a possible D gene (5 bases). This CDR3 contains 14 residues. V dropped 0 bases and J dropped 1 base, with 6 bases sitting between them. Germline V gene sequence: CDR1 SGDLS, CDR2 YYNGEE. The CDR3 spells CASSVEGGTDTQYF. CDR3 nucleotide sequence: TGTGCCAGCAGCGTAGAAGGGGGCACAGATACGCAGTATTTT.

The chain links TRBV3-1 (or the pseudogene TRBV3-2) to TRBJ1-1, with a tentative D call TRBD1 (5 bases). CDR3 length equals 14 residues. Germline V gene data show CDR1 as LGHDT and CDR2 as YNNKEL (reference sequence). Trimming pared 1 base from V and 3 bases from J, leaving 9 bases between. The CDR3 DNA follows: TGTGCCAGCAGCCAAGCAGGGTACGACACTGAAGCTTTCTTT. Its protein is CASSQAGYDTEAFF.

The chain couples TRBV19 to TRBJ2-1, with 13 bases aligning to TRBD2. Trimming removed 8 bases from V and 10 bases from J; junction bases left unmatched: 8. The germline CDR1 and CDR2 sequences are LNHDA and SQIVND (reference sequence). This CDR3 has 14 amino acids. CDR3 protein: CASGGGLAGDEQFF. The DNA of the CDR3 is TGTGCCAGTGGAGGAGGACTAGCGGGGGACGAGCAGTTCTTC.

This rearrangement joins TRBV7-7 to TRBJ2-2; tentatively, D is TRBD2 (6 bases). In germline, CDR1 is SSHAT, CDR2 FNYEAQ (reference sequence). Between the trimmed V and J ends, which lost 5 bases and 4 bases, there was a span of 20 bases. This CDR3 has 17 residues. CDR3 DNA: TGTGCCAGCAGCCCCTTAGGGGCCGTGCGGGGCACCGGGGAGCTGTTTTTT. This encodes CASSPLGAVRGTGELFF.

The J gene is TRBJ2-5, the V gene TRBV19; 9 bases line up with TRBD2. This CDR3 comprises 15 residues. Germline V gene data show CDR1 as LNHDA and CDR2 as SQIVND (reference sequence). V lost 7 bases, J lost 2 bases, and 8 bases stayed unmatched. The CDR3 DNA reads TGTGCCAGTAAAGGAAGCGGGGGGACACAAGAGACCCAGTACTTC. This gives the protein CASKGSGGTQETQYF.

This chain links TRBV5-6 with TRBJ1-1, with unresolved D. Germline-derived CDR1 and CDR2 are SGHDT and YYEEEE. With 1 base removed from V and 0 bases from J, the gap between germline ends came to 10 bases. The length of the CDR3 is 15 residues. The CDR3 loop reads CASSLLEGLNTEAFF. DNA of the CDR3: TGTGCCAGCAGCTTGTTGGAGGGCCTGAACACTGAAGCTTTCTTT.

V usage is TRBV29-1 and J usage is TRBJ2-3; weak D call: TRBD1 (6 bases). V shed 5 bases and J shed 3 bases, with 12 bases lying between them. The CDR3 has 13 amino acids. CDR1 and CDR2 (germline): SQVTM, ANQGSEA. As DNA, the CDR3 is TGCAGCGTTAACAGGGTAGGGACAGATACGCAGTATTTT. It codes for CSVNRVGTDTQYF.

The chain employs TRBV15 and TRBJ1-5, with TRBD1 matching 8 bases. The V gene end was trimmed by 6 bases and the J gene end by 3 bases; junction bases not matched to a gene: 7. The CDR3 covers 15 residues. Germline CDR1 and CDR2: LNHNV and YYDKDF (reference sequence). The CDR3 protein is CATSPTGADNQPQHF. In DNA, the CDR3 is TGTGCCACCAGTCCGACAGGGGCCGACAATCAGCCCCAGCATTTT. Based on the CDR3 plus reference TRBV15 and TRBJ1-5, the full variable domain is DAMVIQNPRYQVTQFGKPVTLSCSQTLNHNVMYWYQQKSSQAPKLLFHYYDKDFNNEADTPDNFQSRRPNTSFCFLDIRSPGLGDTAMYLCATSPTGADNQPQHFGDGTRLSIL.

A note on this clone: Sequence at one end of the junction differs from germline and may be a read error. V and J are TRBV7-6 and TRBJ1-2; possibly TRBD1 for D (6 bases). Germline lookup yields CDR1 SGHVS and CDR2 FNYEAQ. The CDR3 extends over 12 amino acids. CDR3 loop: CASSLEQGQPVF. The CDR3 DNA reads as TGTGCCAGCAGCTTAGAGCAGGGGCAACCTGTCTTC.

In its sample, this clone was seen once. The rearrangement links TRBV5-6 to TRBJ2-1, with a possible D match to TRBD2 (5 bases). Germline values: CDR1 SGHDT, CDR2 YYEEEE. The CDR3 spans 17 residues. Trimming took off 0 bases at V and 0 bases at J, with 13 bases between the two ends. The CDR3 DNA follows: TGTGCCAGCAGCTTGGATTTCACGGGGAGCTCCTACAATGAGCAGTTCTTC. Its protein is CASSLDFTGSSYNEQFF.

The chain carries TRBV24-1 and TRBJ2-1, with D perhaps matching TRBD2 (7 bases). CDR1 KGHDR and CDR2 SFDVKD come from the germline V gene. V lost 8 bases to trimming and J lost 9 bases, with 16 bases between them. This CDR3 has 13 residues. The CDR3 bases are TGTGCCACCAAGAGGGGGGGTTGGGGTGAGCAGTTCTTC. The encoded protein is CATKRGGWGEQFF.

The chain carries TRBV27 and TRBJ1-3, with 7 bases matching TRBD1. Germline CDR1 reads MNHEY; CDR2 reads SMNVEV (reference sequence). The CDR3 is made up of 17 amino acids. V gave up 4 bases and J gave up 0 bases; unmatched junction bases: 9. The CDR3 nucleotides read TGTGCCAGCAGTTCCGGACAGGTAGAGGACTCTGGAAACACCATATATTTT. The encoded protein is CASSSGQVEDSGNTIYF.

The chain combines TRBV30 with TRBJ2-7; 7 nucleotides match TRBD1. CDR3 length: 13 amino acids. The germline CDR1 and CDR2 sequences are GTSNPN and SVGIG (reference sequence). V gave up 5 bases and J gave up 0 bases; unmatched junction bases: 4. CDR3 loop: CAWDRVNSYEQYF. The CDR3 DNA follows: TGTGCCTGGGACAGGGTTAACTCCTACGAGCAGTACTTC.

With respect to this clone: This specimen includes other DNA sequences encoding the same CDR3. The J gene is TRBJ1-1, the V gene TRBV11-2; D is uncertain. Trimming removed 1 base at V and 5 bases at J, with 8 bases between. CDR1 and CDR2 from the germline V gene are SGHAT and FQNNGV. CDR3 length equals 13 residues. The CDR3 bases are TGTGCCAGCAGCTTAGTAGGAGGGACTGAAGCTTTCTTT. As protein: CASSLVGGTEAFF.

The rearrangement links TRBV10-2 to TRBJ1-5; D is perhaps TRBD1 (5 bases). Germline assignment: CDR1 WSHSY and CDR2 SAAADI. CDR3 size: 14 residues. Trimming removed 3 bases at V and 4 bases at J, with 10 bases between. CDR3 nucleotides: TGCGCCAGCAGTGAAGGGGTTGGTAATCAGCCCCAGCATTTT. Translating it yields CASSEGVGNQPQHF.

This clone was recorded only once. V usage is TRBV5-1 and J usage is TRBJ2-1, with TRBD2 identical over 9 bases. CDR1 and CDR2 from the germline V gene are SGHRS and YFSETQ. V was pared by 3 bases and J by 3 bases, with 4 bases of the junction left unmatched. The CDR3 loop spans 15 amino acids. The CDR3 DNA sequence: TGCGCCAGCAGCTCCCAGCGGGGGGACTACAATGAGCAGTTCTTC. This codes for CASSSQRGDYNEQFF.

This clone was observed once. The CDR3 sequence is CASSPGTGTFGSNEKLFF. The CDR3 nucleotides are TGTGCCAGCAGCCCCGGGACAGGCACTTTTGGGTCTAATGAAAAACTGTTTTTT. The chain links TRBV27 to TRBJ1-4, with 8 bases matching TRBD1. Germline CDR1 MNHEY, CDR2 SMNVEV (reference sequence). After removal of 6 bases from V and 3 bases from J, the junction contained 15 bases not matched to a gene. The CDR3 is 18 amino acids.

This clone occurred a few times. The rearrangement uses TRBV30 and TRBJ1-1; D remains unclear. Germline V gives CDR1 GTSNPN, CDR2 SVGIG (reference sequence). CDR3 size: 14 residues. The V end lost 4 bases, the J end lost 1 base, and 13 bases lay between the germline ends. CDR3 sequence: CAWNPAGWNTEAFF. In DNA form, the CDR3 reads TGTGCCTGGAACCCCGCGGGTTGGAACACTGAAGCTTTCTTT.